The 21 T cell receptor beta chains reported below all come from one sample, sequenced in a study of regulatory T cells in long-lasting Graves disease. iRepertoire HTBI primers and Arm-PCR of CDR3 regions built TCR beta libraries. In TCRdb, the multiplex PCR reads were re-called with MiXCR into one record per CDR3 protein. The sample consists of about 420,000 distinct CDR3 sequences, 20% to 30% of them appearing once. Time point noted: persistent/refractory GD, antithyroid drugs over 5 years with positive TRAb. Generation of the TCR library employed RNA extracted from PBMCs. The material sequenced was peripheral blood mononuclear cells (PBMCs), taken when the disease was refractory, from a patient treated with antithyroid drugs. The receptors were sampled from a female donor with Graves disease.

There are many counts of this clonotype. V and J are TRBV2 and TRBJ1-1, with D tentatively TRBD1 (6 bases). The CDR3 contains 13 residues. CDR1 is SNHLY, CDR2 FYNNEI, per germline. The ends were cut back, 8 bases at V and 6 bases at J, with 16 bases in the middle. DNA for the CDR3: TGTGCCAGCGAGCGGGACACCTCCTCTGAAGCTTTCTTT. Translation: CASERDTSSEAFF.

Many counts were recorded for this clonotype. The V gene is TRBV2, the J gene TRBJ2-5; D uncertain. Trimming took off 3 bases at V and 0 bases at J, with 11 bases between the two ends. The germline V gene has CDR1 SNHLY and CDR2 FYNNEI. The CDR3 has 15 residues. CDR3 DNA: TGTGCCAGCAGTGACGCCCATCAGTACCAAGAGACCCAGTACTTC. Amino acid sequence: CASSDAHQYQETQYF.

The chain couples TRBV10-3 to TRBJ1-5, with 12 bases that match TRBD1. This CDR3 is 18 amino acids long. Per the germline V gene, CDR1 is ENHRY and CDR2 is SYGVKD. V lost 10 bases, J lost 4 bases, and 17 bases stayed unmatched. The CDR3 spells CATEAGTGGFWQNQPQHF. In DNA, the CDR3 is TGTGCCACCGAGGCCGGGACAGGGGGCTTCTGGCAGAATCAGCCCCAGCATTTT.

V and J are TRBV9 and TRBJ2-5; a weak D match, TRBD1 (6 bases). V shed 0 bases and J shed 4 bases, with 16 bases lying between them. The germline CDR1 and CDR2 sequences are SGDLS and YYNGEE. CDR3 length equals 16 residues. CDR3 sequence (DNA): TGTGCCAGCAGCGTAGGGGGGACAATGACGGGAGAGACCCAGTACTTC. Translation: CASSVGGTMTGETQYF.

The CDR3 coding sequence is TGTGCCAGCAGCACGGGCCTGTCAAGCACAGATACGCAGTATTTT. It yields the protein CASSTGLSSTDTQYF. The rearrangement joins TRBV5-4 to TRBJ2-3; D gene uncertain. Trimming took off 4 bases at V and 0 bases at J, with 12 bases between the two ends. This CDR3 contains 15 residues. Germline CDR1 reads SGHNT; CDR2 reads YYREEE (reference sequence). The entire variable domain, with the rest obtained from reference TRBV5-4 and TRBJ2-3, is as follows: ETGVTQSPTHLIKTRGQQVTLRCSSQSGHNTVSWYQQALGQGPQFIFQYYREEENGRGNFPPRFSGLQFPNYSSELNVNALELDDSALYLCASSTGLSSTDTQYFGPGTRLTVL.

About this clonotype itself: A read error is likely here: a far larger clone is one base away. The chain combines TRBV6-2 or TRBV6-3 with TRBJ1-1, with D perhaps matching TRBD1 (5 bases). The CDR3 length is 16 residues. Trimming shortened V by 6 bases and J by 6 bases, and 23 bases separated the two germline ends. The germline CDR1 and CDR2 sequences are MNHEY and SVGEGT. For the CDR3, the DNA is TGTGCCAGCAGCCCCAATCCGGGACGGCAAAGTTCTGAAGCTTTCTTT. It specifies CASSPNPGRQSSEAFF.

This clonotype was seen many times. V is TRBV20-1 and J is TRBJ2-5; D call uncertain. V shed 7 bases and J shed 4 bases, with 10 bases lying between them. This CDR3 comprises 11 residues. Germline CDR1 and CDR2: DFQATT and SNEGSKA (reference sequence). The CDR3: CSVNPRETQYF. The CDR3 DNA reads TGCAGTGTGAACCCACGAGAGACCCAGTACTTC.

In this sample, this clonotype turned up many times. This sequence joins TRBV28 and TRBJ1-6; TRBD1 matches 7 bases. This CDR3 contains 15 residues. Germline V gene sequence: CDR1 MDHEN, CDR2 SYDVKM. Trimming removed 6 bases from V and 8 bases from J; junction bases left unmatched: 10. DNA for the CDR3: TGTGCCAGCAGGCCAACGACAGGGTCCTATTCACCCCTCCACTTT. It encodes CASRPTTGSYSPLHF. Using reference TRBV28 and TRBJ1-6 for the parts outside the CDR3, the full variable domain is DVKVTQSSRYLVKRTGEKVFLECVQDMDHENMFWYRQDPGLGLRLIYFSYDVKMKEKGDIPEGYSVSREKKERFSLILESASTNQTSMYLCASRPTTGSYSPLHFGNGTRLTVT.

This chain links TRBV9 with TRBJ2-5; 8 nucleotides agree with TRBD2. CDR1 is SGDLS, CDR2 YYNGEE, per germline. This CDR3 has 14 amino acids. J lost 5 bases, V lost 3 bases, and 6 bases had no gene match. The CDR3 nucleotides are TGTGCCAGCAGCGCCACAGCGGGAGCGGAGACCCAGTACTTC. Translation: CASSATAGAETQYF.

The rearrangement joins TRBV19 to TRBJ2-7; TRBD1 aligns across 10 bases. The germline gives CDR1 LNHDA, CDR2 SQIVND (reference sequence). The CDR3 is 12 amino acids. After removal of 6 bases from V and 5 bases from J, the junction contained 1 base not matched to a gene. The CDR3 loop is CASRGTGDEQYF. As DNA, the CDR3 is TGTGCCAGTAGAGGGACAGGGGACGAGCAGTACTTC.

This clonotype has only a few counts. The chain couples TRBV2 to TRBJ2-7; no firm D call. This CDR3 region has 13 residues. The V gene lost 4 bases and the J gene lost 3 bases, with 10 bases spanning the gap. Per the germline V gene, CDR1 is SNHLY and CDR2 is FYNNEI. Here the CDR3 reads CASSVLGNYEQYF. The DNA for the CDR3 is TGTGCCAGCAGTGTCTTAGGAAACTACGAGCAGTACTTC.

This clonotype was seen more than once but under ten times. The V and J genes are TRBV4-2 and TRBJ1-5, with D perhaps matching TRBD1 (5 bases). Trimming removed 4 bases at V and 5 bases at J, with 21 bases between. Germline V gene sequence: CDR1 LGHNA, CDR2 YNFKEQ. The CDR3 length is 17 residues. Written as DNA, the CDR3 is TGTGCCAGCAGCCCTACCACGACAGCCTATGACGATCAGCCCCAGCATTTT. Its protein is CASSPTTTAYDDQPQHF.

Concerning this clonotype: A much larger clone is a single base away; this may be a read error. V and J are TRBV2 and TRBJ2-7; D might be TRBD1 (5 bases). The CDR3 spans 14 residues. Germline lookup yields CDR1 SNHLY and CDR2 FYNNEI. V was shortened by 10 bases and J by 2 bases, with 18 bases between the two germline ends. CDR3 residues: CATAGSPATYEQYF. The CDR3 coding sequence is TGTGCCACCGCAGGGTCCCCCGCCACCTACGAGCAGTACTTC.

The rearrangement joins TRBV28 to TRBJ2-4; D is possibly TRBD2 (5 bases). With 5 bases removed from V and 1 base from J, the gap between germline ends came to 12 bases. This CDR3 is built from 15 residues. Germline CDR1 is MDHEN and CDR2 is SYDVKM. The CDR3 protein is CASSLPGVAKNIQYF. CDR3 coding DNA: TGTGCCAGCAGTCTCCCCGGGGTCGCCAAAAACATTCAGTACTTC.

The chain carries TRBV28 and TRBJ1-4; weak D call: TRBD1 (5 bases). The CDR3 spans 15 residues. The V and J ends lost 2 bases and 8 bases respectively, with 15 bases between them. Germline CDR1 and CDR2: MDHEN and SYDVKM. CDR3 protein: CASSLKSGRREKLFF. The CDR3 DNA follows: TGTGCCAGCAGTTTAAAGTCGGGGCGAAGGGAAAAACTGTTTTTT.

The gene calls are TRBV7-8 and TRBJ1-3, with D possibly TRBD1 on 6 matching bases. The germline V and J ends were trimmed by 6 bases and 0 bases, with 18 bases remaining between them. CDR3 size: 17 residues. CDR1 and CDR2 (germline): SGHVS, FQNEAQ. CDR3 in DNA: TGTGCCAGCAGTGAAAGCGACAGGTTAATCTCTGGAAACACCATATATTTT. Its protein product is CASSESDRLISGNTIYF.

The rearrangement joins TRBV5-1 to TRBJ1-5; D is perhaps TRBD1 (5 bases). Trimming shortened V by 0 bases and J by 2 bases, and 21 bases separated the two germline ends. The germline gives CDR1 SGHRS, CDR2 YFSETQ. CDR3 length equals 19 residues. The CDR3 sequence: CASSLGPGPDLRGNQPQHF. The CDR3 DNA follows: TGCGCCAGCAGCTTGGGACCGGGGCCCGACCTTAGGGGCAATCAGCCCCAGCATTTT. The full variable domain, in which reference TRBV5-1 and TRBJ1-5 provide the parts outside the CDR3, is KAGVTQTPRYLIKTRGQQVTLSCSPISGHRSVSWYQQTPGQGLQFLFEYFSETQRNKGNFPGRFSGRQFSNSRSEMNVSTLELGDSALYLCASSLGPGPDLRGNQPQHFGDGTRLSIL.

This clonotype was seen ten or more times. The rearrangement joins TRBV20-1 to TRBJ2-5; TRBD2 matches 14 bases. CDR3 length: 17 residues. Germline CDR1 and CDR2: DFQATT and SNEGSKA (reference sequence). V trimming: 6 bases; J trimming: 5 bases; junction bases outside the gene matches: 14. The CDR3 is CSALPPRLAGGRETQYF. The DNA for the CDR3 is TGCAGTGCCCTCCCCCCACGACTAGCGGGAGGGAGGGAGACCCAGTACTTC.

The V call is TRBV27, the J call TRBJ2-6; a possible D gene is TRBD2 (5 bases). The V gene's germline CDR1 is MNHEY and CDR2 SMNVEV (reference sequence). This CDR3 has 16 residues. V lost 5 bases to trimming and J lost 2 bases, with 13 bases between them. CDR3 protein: CASSKSTAAGANVLTF. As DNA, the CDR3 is TGTGCCAGCAGTAAATCTACAGCGGCTGGGGCCAACGTCCTGACTTTC.

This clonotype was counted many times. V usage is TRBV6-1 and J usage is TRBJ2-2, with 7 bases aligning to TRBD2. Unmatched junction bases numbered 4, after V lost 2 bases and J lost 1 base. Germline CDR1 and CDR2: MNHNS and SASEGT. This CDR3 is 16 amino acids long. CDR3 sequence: CASSERERGNTGELFF. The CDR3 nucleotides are TGTGCCAGCAGTGAAAGAGAGCGGGGGAACACCGGGGAGCTGTTTTTT.

The CDR3 DNA reads TGCGCCAGCAGCCAGTTACACCCCTCTGGAAACACCATATATTTT. As protein: CASSQLHPSGNTIYF. V usage is TRBV4-1 and J usage is TRBJ1-3; no clear D gene. The V gene's germline CDR1 is MGHRA and CDR2 YSYEKL. Between the trimmed V and J ends, which lost 3 bases and 0 bases, there was a span of 9 bases. The CDR3 contains 15 residues.